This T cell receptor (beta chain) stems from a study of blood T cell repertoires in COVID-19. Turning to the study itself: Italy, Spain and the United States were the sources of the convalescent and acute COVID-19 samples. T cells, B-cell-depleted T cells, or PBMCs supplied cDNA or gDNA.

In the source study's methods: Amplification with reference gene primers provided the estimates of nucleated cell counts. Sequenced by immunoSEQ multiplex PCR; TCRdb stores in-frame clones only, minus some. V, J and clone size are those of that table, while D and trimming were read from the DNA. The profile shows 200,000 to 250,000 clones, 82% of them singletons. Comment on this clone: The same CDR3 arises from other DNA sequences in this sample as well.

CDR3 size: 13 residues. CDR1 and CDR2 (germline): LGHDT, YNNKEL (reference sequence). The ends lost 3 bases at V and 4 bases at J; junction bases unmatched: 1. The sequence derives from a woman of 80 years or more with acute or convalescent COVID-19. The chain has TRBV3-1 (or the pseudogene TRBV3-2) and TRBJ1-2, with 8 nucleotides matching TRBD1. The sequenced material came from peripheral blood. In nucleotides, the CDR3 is TGTGCCAGCAGCCACGACAGGGGCTATGGCTACACCTTC. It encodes CASSHDRGYGYTF.